This T cell receptor beta chain is from a study of cytomegalovirus exposure and HLA in healthy donors (TCRdb year 2017). At the level of the whole study: An earlier analysis of several hundred of the donors reported under 300 Gb of sequence data and 95 million to 120 million unique TCR beta sequences obtained from roughly 180 million T cells. Donor age, sex, ethnicity and CMV serostatus were compiled together with the repertoire data. Typing coverage varied by locus: roughly 620-640 donors for A, B, C, DRB1 and DQB1; roughly 500 for DQA1; more than 600 for DPA1; approximately 470 for DPB1. In an earlier analysis of roughly 600 of the donors, high-throughput TCR beta sequencing was used to judge whether each TCR beta V gene segment behaved as functional or pseudogenic. The study aimed to test whether cataloging public T cell receptors could reveal signatures of past pathogen exposure. All discovery cohort repertoires had been generated on a single sequencing platform. In a later analysis, previously published TCR beta repertoires from 666 donors were re-analyzed and high-resolution HLA genotyping was added so that TCR occurrence patterns could be studied. Along with the approximately 600-subject first cohort, a separate validation cohort of 120 different subjects was used. Because of strong linkage in the cohort, roughly five DR-DQ haplotypes were treated as single units for association and clustering. Of the roughly 410 genotyped donors, 75% to 85% were placed in the genetic ancestry cluster associated with self-reported Caucasian donors. An early release covering 550 to 650 HLA-typed donors comprised approximately 290 gigabases of sequencing data and tens of millions of unique TCR sequences. The T cell repertoires of roughly 660 subjects were profiled by immunosequencing and related to cytomegalovirus serostatus. In the later analysis, no new phenotypic data were used to find candidate immune exposures; instead, reliance was placed on TCR beta sequences and their occurrence across donors. Among 350 to 400 genotyped donors of the cohort, an average of approximately 240,000 unique TCR beta nucleotide sequences were sequenced per donor, 15% to 20% of them non-productive. Both class I and class II loci were covered by HLA typing, at four-digit resolution. High-throughput TCR immunosequencing, statistical association of individual TCRs with disease status, and machine learning were combined to predict cytomegalovirus infection status. A later genetic analysis used genome-wide SNP genotypes for about 60% of the roughly 700 donors, treating that subset as a discovery cohort.

At the junction V is shortened by 10 bases and J by 0 bases; bases outside the gene matches: 12. The CDR3 has 17 amino acids, counting the end cysteine and phenylalanine. Only the CDR3 portion is preserved as DNA: 51 bases, with reading frame beginning at the first base. Per the germline V gene, SGHTA is the CDR1 and FQGNSA is the CDR2. What the work shows at the level of the full study, not this receptor alone: In a later analysis, HLA-associated TCR beta chains were found to be more clonally expanded and to have lower generation probabilities than equally common non-associated chains. Because HLA typing was unavailable for some donors at each locus, only the typed subset was used in association tests. Correlated functional status among segregating V segments might reflect linkage disequilibrium, but an unknown experimental factor could not be ruled out. V-gene and J-gene trimming of TCR beta chains was associated with a missense DCLRE1C variant in a later genetic analysis, and the association was replicated in an independent cohort. Compared with the approximately 710-donor mean, donors in an Asian-associated ancestry cluster had fewer N-insertions in productive TCRs, according to a later genetic analysis. It was suggested by the authors that the approach could potentially be generalized to other disease states and immunological phenotypes. The cohort was sequenced for TCR beta chains only, and without alpha or paired-chain data the features that could be detected were limited. Specific HLA alleles were associated with over 15,000 TCR beta sequences at a false discovery rate of 0.05 in a later analysis. While some public TCRs were present in many individuals, most TCR sequences turned up only very rarely across donors. CMV serostatus was the only immune exposure information available for the cohort. In a later analysis, several top co-occurrence clusters were reported to appear linked to parvovirus B19, influenza, CMV and Epstein-Barr virus. Broadly in line with IMGT annotations, most TCR beta V segments showed up in productive rearrangements about 90% or about 30% of the time in an earlier analysis of 587 of the donors. Some IMGT-functional V segments, including TRBV6-2 and TRBV6-3, could not be told apart with the 87-base-pair reads, so those segments were excluded. Cytomegalovirus status was reported to be diagnosed by the classifier with high specificity and sensitivity in both the original and validation cohorts. The presence/absence analyses assumed that sequencing depth was roughly uniform across donors, and that assumption may not be true. A further reported finding was that TCR beta sequences accurately predicted the HLA-A and HLA-B alleles for most subjects in the first cohort. A later analysis found that most CMV-associated TCR beta chains appeared HLA-restricted, with HLA associations seemingly driven largely by CMV exposure. A later analysis found that TCR association rates varied across HLA loci, with DRB1 alleles showing the most associated TCRs and HLA-C alleles the fewest. The sequencing pipeline was judged likely to have produced a cluster of highly shared sequence variants as a technical artifact. The earlier analysis of approximately 560 of the donors excluded some 15 rarely observed V segments, including chromosome 9 orphons, because counts were too low. In the study, about 150 TCR beta chains were listed as associated with cytomegalovirus. Assigning TCR associations to individual alleles was difficult when HLA alleles, especially DR and DQ, strongly co-occurred. A few of the identified cytomegalovirus-associated TCR beta chains were confirmed in vitro to be specific for cytomegalovirus antigens.

The cohort consisted of 650 to 700 healthy bone marrow donors. Cohort members were all nominally healthy when sampled, although unrecorded immune exposures were likely present. The donor tested CMV seronegative and was one of the 352 seronegative cohort members. A peripheral blood sample was provided by each donor, and peripheral blood mononuclear cells were used for TCR beta sequencing. Genomic DNA was extracted from the blood cell samples with the Qiagen DNeasy Blood Extraction Kit. The library was made by the immunoSEQ multiplex PCR assay. For the multiplex PCR, a mixture combining 60 forward primers for TCR Vbeta segments and 13 reverse primers for TCR Jbeta segments was used. The CDR3 region of rearranged TCR beta genes was amplified from genomic DNA by a multiplex PCR assay. The Illumina HiSeq System was used to sequence the amplified TCR beta libraries as 87-base-pair reads. Per the authors' processing: A later analysis counted around 72 million unique TCR beta chains across the 670 or so repertoires, and around 9.9 million of these chains were shared by at least two donors. To remove PCR and sequencing errors, raw reads were error-corrected and collapsed into unique sequences using a nearest-neighbor algorithm that merged closely related sequences. CDR3 sequences were aligned to IMGT reference sequences to assign V, D and J gene segments. For a sequence to be retained, at least a six-nucleotide match to both a V gene segment and a J gene segment was required. A rearrangement was called productive if the CDR3 had no stop codons and remained in frame with V and J, and every other rearrangement was called non-productive. CDR3 was defined by IMGT convention, running from the second conserved V-encoded cysteine to the conserved J-encoded phenylalanine. The earlier analysis of 550 to 650 of the donors excluded any sequence lacking an unambiguous match to a single V gene segment. In an earlier analysis of some 590 of the donors, V segments were called functional above 56.7% productive rearrangements and were called segregating when the between-donor standard deviation exceeded 5%. To diagnose cytomegalovirus status from the catalog of TCR beta chain sequences, a statistical classification framework was built. A later analysis assigned V and J genes by comparing TCR nucleotide sequences with IMGT/GENE-DB human TR gene sequences. Using the TCRdist pipeline, a later analysis assigned CDR3 sequences along with most-parsimonious VDJ recombination scenarios. In a later analysis, every TCR beta chain was defined by the combination of its CDR3 amino acid sequence and its V-gene family, and reads without a unique V-gene family were dropped. To address suspected cross-contamination and a sequencing artifact, a later analysis removed under 600 highly shared, low-generation-probability nucleotide sequences. In a later analysis, a clonal expansion index was calculated for each public chain from normalized within-repertoire ranks of inferred template counts. In a later analysis, generation probabilities were computed using a VDJ recombination model fitted to out-of-frame rearrangements, and the results were checked against IGoR. In a later analysis, hypergeometric tests were used to score TCR-TCR, TCR-HLA and TCR-CMV co-occurrence, with a repertoire-size bias correction applied to TCR pairs. A later analysis estimated false discovery rates by permuting HLA or CMV assignments 20 times. In a later analysis, co-occurring TCRs were grouped using DBSCAN, with TCRdist sequence similarity added in when clustering inside HLA-allele-positive subsets. Repertoires with fewer than 30,000 or more than 120,000 public chains, plus five repertoires with anomalous nucleotide sharing, were excluded from co-occurrence clustering. The immuneACCESS repertoire file appears here via TCRdb, limited to in-frame rearrangements. These files lack a portion of the clones; in checked studies, under half of the deficit traces to unresolved V genes, and the cause of the others is not known. The V and J calls and clone size were taken over from that table, and D and trimming were inferred from the DNA. For this sample the table gives over 65,000 clones, of which approximately 80% were detected only once. The biggest ten clones account for 2.5% to 3.5% of the sample.

A word on this clone: Its antigen is still unknown. Base qualities are not at hand, and no much larger clone is one base apart.

Material for sequencing was PBMCs. The V and J segments used are TRBV7-2 and TRBJ1-3, with 10 bases aligning to TRBD1. This receptor was obtained from a woman in her twenties or thirties in good health and CMV-seronegative. CDR3 region: CATTKTGGLSSGNTIYF. The nucleotide sequence reads as follows: TGTGCCACCACCAAGACAGGGGGCTTGTCCTCTGGAAACACCATATATTTT.